The 25 T cell receptor beta chains below all came from one sample that was sequenced in a study of T cells in Graves' hyperthyroidism and ophthalmopathy. The TCR beta CDR3 regions underwent amplification using RNA transcripts as the source. The HTBI primer set served for first-round RT-PCR of the TCR CDR3. TCRdb reprocessed the multiplex PCR reads with MiXCR, giving one entry per CDR3 protein. The top ten clones hold approximately 26% of a sample with a few hundred thousand distinct CDR3 sequences, less than 25% of them seen once. The material sequenced was blood. The receptors shown here come from a man between 18 and 35 years old with Graves' hyperthyroidism.

At least ten counts were recorded for this clonotype. The gene calls are TRBV12-3 or TRBV12-4 and TRBJ2-7; the D is unclear. V was pared by 3 bases and J by 0 bases, with 9 bases between. The CDR3 runs to 14 residues. In nucleotides, the CDR3 is TGTGCCAGCAGTTTGACGGCGAGCTCCTACGAGCAGTACTTC. Translated, it gives CASSLTASSYEQYF.

This clonotype has ten or more counts. The V call is TRBV5-1, the J call TRBJ2-7, with 13 positions matching TRBD2. The length of the CDR3 is 16 residues. The trim removed 0 bases at V and 3 bases at J, leaving 3 bases unmatched. The germline gives CDR1 SGHRS, CDR2 YFSETQ. In nucleotides, the CDR3 is TGCGCCAGCAGCTTGGCCGGGACTAGCGGGGACTACGAGCAGTACTTC. This translates into CASSLAGTSGDYEQYF.

This clonotype has more than one count but fewer than ten. This chain connects TRBV5-1 to TRBJ1-1; D is unclear. With 4 bases removed from V and 6 bases from J, the gap between germline ends came to 19 bases. The germline CDR1 and CDR2 sequences are SGHRS and YFSETQ. This CDR3 has 15 residues. The chain's CDR3 is CASSLTLGSAAEAFF. The CDR3 DNA sequence: TGCGCCAGCAGCCTCACGTTGGGGAGTGCAGCTGAAGCTTTCTTT.

This clonotype was picked up many times. This chain uses TRBV2 with TRBJ1-2; TRBD1 is a possible D gene (5 bases). Germline V gene data show CDR1 as SNHLY and CDR2 as FYNNEI. This CDR3 spans 15 amino acids. V lost 6 bases and J lost 7, with 21 bases in between. The CDR3 DNA reads TGTGCCAGCAGCGGGATCCCGGGACGGCCTTTTGGCTACACCTTC. The encoded protein is CASSGIPGRPFGYTF.

The chain uses TRBV29-1 and TRBJ2-5, with TRBD1 matching 7 bases. Trimming cost V 1 base and J 0 bases; bases outside gene matches: 5. Per the germline V gene, CDR1 is SQVTM and CDR2 is ANQGSEA. This CDR3 is 15 amino acids long. CDR3 nucleotides: TGCAGCGTTGAAGCGATAGGGGGCGACCAAGAGACCCAGTACTTC. Amino acids: CSVEAIGGDQETQYF.

Ten or more counts support this clonotype. The genes are TRBV28 and TRBJ1-3; D might be TRBD1 (5 bases). This CDR3 has 14 residues. Germline V gene data show CDR1 as MDHEN and CDR2 as SYDVKM. V was clipped by 6 bases and J by 3 bases, with 12 bases between them. The CDR3, as DNA: TGTGCCAGCAGAGACAGCCTCTTTGGAAACACCATATATTTT. This encodes CASRDSLFGNTIYF.

This clonotype was observed a single time. The CDR3: CASGTASSLTEAFF. CDR3 nucleotide sequence: TGTGCCAGTGGGACGGCGTCAAGTCTCACTGAAGCTTTCTTT. The chain uses TRBV6-1 and TRBJ1-1; D might be TRBD1 (5 bases). Trimming took off 9 bases at V and 4 bases at J, with 18 bases between the two ends. The germline CDR1 and CDR2 sequences are MNHNS and SASEGT. The length of the CDR3 is 14 residues.

This clonotype was seen many times. This sequence joins TRBV6-1 and TRBJ2-2; possible D gene TRBD2, 6 bases. Germline V gene lookup returns CDR1 MNHNS and CDR2 SASEGT. The CDR3 consists of 15 residues. V lost 3 bases, J lost 4 bases, and 12 bases lay in between. This CDR3 reads CASSEFLGGTGELFF. The CDR3 nucleotides read TGTGCCAGCAGTGAGTTTCTCGGGGGCACCGGGGAGCTGTTTTTT.

In its sample, this clonotype was seen a few times. The J gene is TRBJ2-3, the V gene TRBV20-1; D is unclear. The V gene lost 5 bases and the J gene lost 2 bases, with 8 bases spanning the gap. CDR3 length equals 12 residues. Germline CDR1 DFQATT, CDR2 SNEGSKA (reference sequence). The CDR3 sequence: CSAPIDTDTQYF. The CDR3 DNA is TGCAGTGCTCCCATTGACACAGATACGCAGTATTTT.

This clonotype was observed once. The rearrangement links TRBV28 to TRBJ1-6, with 7 bases fitting TRBD1. The CDR3 extends over 14 amino acids. Trimming cost V 8 bases and J 4 bases; bases outside gene matches: 5. Germline V gene lookup returns CDR1 MDHEN and CDR2 SYDVKM. The CDR3 DNA reads TGTGCCAGCCAGGGGGATAGGTATAATTCACCCCTCCACTTT. This encodes CASQGDRYNSPLHF.

This clonotype was detected many times. The chain carries TRBV13 and TRBJ2-7; 10 bases are a match to TRBD1. The CDR3 extends over 16 amino acids. From germline, CDR1 is PRHDT and CDR2 FYEKMQ (reference sequence). Losses at the gene ends were 3 bases for V and 9 bases for J; bases not matched to a gene: 14. Written as DNA, the CDR3 is TGTGCCAGCAGCTTTCCAACGGGACAGGGGAACAGTGGGCAGTACTTC. This encodes CASSFPTGQGNSGQYF.

At least ten counts were recorded for this clonotype. This chain links TRBV5-1 with TRBJ2-5; a possible D gene is TRBD1 (6 bases). The V gene's germline CDR1 is SGHRS and CDR2 YFSETQ. This CDR3 is 15 amino acids long. The V end was cut by 0 bases, the J end by 1 base, with 10 bases between. The DNA of the CDR3 is TGCGCCAGCAGCTTGGATCCAGGGGTCCAAGAGACCCAGTACTTC. Translation: CASSLDPGVQETQYF.

The genes are TRBV29-1 and TRBJ2-5; D tentatively fits TRBD1 or TRBD2 (6 bases each). CDR3 length equals 13 residues. Germline-derived CDR1 and CDR2 are SQVTM and ANQGSEA. V was clipped by 4 bases and J by 5 bases, with 14 bases between them. The DNA for the CDR3 is TGCAGCGTTGGGGGGGCGAAGGCGGAGACCCAGTACTTC. Translating it yields CSVGGAKAETQYF.

This clonotype was observed many times. V is TRBV5-1 and J is TRBJ2-7, with 8 bases fitting TRBD1. Germline-derived CDR1 and CDR2 are SGHRS and YFSETQ. The CDR3 length is 16 residues. The J segment lost 2 bases and the V segment lost 0 bases, leaving 7 bases of the junction unmatched. Here the CDR3 reads CASSLESTGVPYEQYF. The DNA for the CDR3 is TGCGCCAGCAGCTTGGAGTCGACAGGGGTCCCCTACGAGCAGTACTTC.

This clonotype was found many times. J is TRBJ1-1 and V is TRBV10-3; a weak D match, TRBD1 (5 bases). CDR1 and CDR2 from the germline V gene are ENHRY and SYGVKD. This CDR3 is built from 14 residues. The V gene lost 7 bases and the J gene lost 3 bases, with 15 bases spanning the gap. The CDR3 DNA sequence: TGTGCCATCAATTCTGCAGGGATTGACACTGAAGCTTTCTTT. Encoded protein: CAINSAGIDTEAFF.

This clonotype was seen ten or more times. The chain employs TRBV6-1 and TRBJ1-1; the D is unclear. This CDR3 comprises 14 residues. The germline gives CDR1 MNHNS, CDR2 SASEGT. Trimming took off 5 bases at V and 4 bases at J, with 14 bases between the two ends. CDR3 sequence reads: CASSLQVAVTEAFF. In DNA form, the CDR3 reads TGTGCCAGCAGTCTCCAGGTTGCGGTCACTGAAGCTTTCTTT.

This sequence joins TRBV15 and TRBJ2-3; TRBD2 matches 13 bases. The CDR3 loop spans 15 amino acids. Germline CDR1 LNHNV, CDR2 YYDKDF (reference sequence). V lost 4 bases, J lost 7 bases, and 5 bases stayed unmatched. In nucleotides, the CDR3 is TGTGCCACCAGCAAACGGACTAGCGGGGGTTATACGCAGTATTTT. It yields the protein CATSKRTSGGYTQYF.

As for this clonotype: No conserved phenylalanine or tryptophan ends this CDR3, so it is likely a read error. The genes are TRBV12-3 or TRBV12-4 and TRBJ2-2; perhaps TRBD1 as D (6 bases). Trimming removed 7 bases at V and 0 bases at J, with 12 bases between. This CDR3 is 15 amino acids long. The CDR3 reads CASNLGQTNTGELFL. The DNA of the CDR3 is TGTGCCAGCAACCTCGGACAGACGAACACCGGGGAGCTGTTTCTT.

The chain has TRBV3-1 and TRBJ2-5, with 11 bases identical to TRBD2. After removal of 0 bases from V and 9 bases from J, the junction contained 21 bases not matched to a gene. The germline V gene encodes CDR1 LGHDT and CDR2 YNNKEL (reference sequence). The CDR3 spans 20 residues. CDR3 in DNA: TGTGCCAGCAGCCAAGATCGTCGGCGTCAACTAGCGGGGGCCTCGAGTGCCCAGTACTTC. It specifies CASSQDRRRQLAGASSAQYF.

The chain combines TRBV6-2 or TRBV6-3 with TRBJ2-7; TRBD2 agrees at 15 bases. Unmatched junction bases numbered 23, after V lost 5 bases and J lost 3 bases. CDR3 length equals 22 residues. CDR1 and CDR2 from the germline V gene are MNHEY and SVGEGT. The CDR3 DNA is TGTGCCAGCAGTACCTACAGGGGTCCAGGGACTAGCGGGAGGTTCCGAATCTACGAGCAGTACTTC. Residues: CASSTYRGPGTSGRFRIYEQYF.

This clonotype was observed at least ten times. V and J are TRBV5-1 and TRBJ2-5; D might be TRBD2 (7 bases). V was shortened by 4 bases and J by 5 bases, with 15 bases between the two germline ends. The germline gives CDR1 SGHRS, CDR2 YFSETQ. This CDR3 is built from 14 residues. CDR3 sequence: CASSLGGGDETQYF. The DNA for the CDR3 is TGCGCCAGCAGCCTGGGAGGGGGGGACGAGACCCAGTACTTC.

This clonotype was seen ten or more times. The CDR3 DNA reads as TGTGCCAGCAGTTTATCGATTGGGACAGGGCCCTACGAGCAGTACTTC. It encodes CASSLSIGTGPYEQYF. The chain carries TRBV27 and TRBJ2-7; 9 positions match TRBD1. Germline loops: CDR1 MNHEY, CDR2 SMNVEV (reference sequence). This CDR3 is built from 16 residues. V trimming: 0 bases; J trimming: 2 bases; junction bases outside the gene matches: 5.

In the case of this clonotype: One end of the junction does not line up with germline, which may come from a read error. The J gene is TRBJ2-7, the V gene TRBV11-2, with D possibly matching TRBD1 (6 bases). This CDR3 has 14 residues. CDR1 is SGHAT, CDR2 FQNNGV, per germline. The DNA for the CDR3 is TGTGCCAGCAGCCTAAAACAGGGATCCTACGGGCAGTACTTC. It codes for CASSLKQGSYGQYF.

This chain uses TRBV6-5 with TRBJ1-1; the D gene is possibly TRBD1 (5 bases). V was trimmed by 2 bases and J by 1 base, leaving 8 bases between them. Looked up from germline, CDR1 is MNHEY and CDR2 is SVGAGI. The CDR3 runs to 14 residues. CDR3: CASSYARENTEAFF. The CDR3 nucleotides read TGTGCCAGCAGTTACGCCAGGGAGAACACTGAAGCTTTCTTT.

This clonotype showed up many times. The V call is TRBV19, the J call TRBJ2-7, with 8 nucleotides matching TRBD2. V lost 10 bases to trimming and J lost 6 bases; unmatched junction nucleotides: 11. Germline V gives CDR1 LNHDA, CDR2 SQIVND (reference sequence). The CDR3 contains 13 residues. The CDR3 sequence is CATGPGGVGEQYF. Here the CDR3 DNA reads TGTGCCACGGGGCCGGGAGGGGTCGGCGAGCAGTACTTC.